These T cell receptor beta chains were read from a single sample in a study of T cells in tumors after PD-1 blockade. Sequenced by immunoSEQ multiplex PCR; TCRdb stores in-frame clones only, minus some. The sample includes about 24,000 clones, about 84% of them seen just once. Sequencing used PBMCs, obtained after anti-PD-1 treatment. Receptor source: a human donor with basal cell carcinoma. CDR3s include the opening cysteine and the closing phenylalanine or tryptophan. Fields, in order: V gene, clone size, D gene, J gene, CDR3 protein, CDR3 DNA. A D gene is named only where the DNA matches it firmly. Clone size is stated in some rows and not others, as once, few, many or a class when expanded.

v_call: TRBV6-4; clone_size: -; d_call: TRBD1; j_call: TRBJ1-1; cdr3_aa: CAPGHGGQGAAEAFF; cdr3_nt: TGTGCCCCCGGACACGGGGGACAGGGGGCAGCTGAAGCTTTCTTT
v_call: TRBV5-6; clone_size: -; d_call: TRBD2; j_call: TRBJ2-1; cdr3_aa: CASSSTSGGRQFF; cdr3_nt: TGTGCCAGCAGCTCGACTAGCGGGGGACGGCAGTTCTTC
v_call: TRBV5-1; clone_size: once; d_call: -; j_call: TRBJ1-5; cdr3_aa: CASSLLSGGQPQHF; cdr3_nt: TGCGCCAGCAGCTTGCTGTCAGGAGGACAGCCCCAGCATTTT
v_call: TRBV30; clone_size: -; d_call: TRBD1; j_call: TRBJ2-5; cdr3_aa: CAWSDRGNTQTQYF; cdr3_nt: TGTGCCTGGAGTGACAGGGGTAATACCCAGACCCAGTACTTC
v_call: TRBV5-5; clone_size: -; d_call: -; j_call: TRBJ1-2; cdr3_aa: CASSGQNNYGYTF; cdr3_nt: TGTGCCAGCAGCGGACAGAACAACTATGGCTACACCTTC
v_call: TRBV14; clone_size: few; d_call: -; j_call: TRBJ2-7; cdr3_aa: CASSGGTPEQYF; cdr3_nt: TGTGCCAGCAGCGGCGGGACCCCCGAGCAGTACTTC
v_call: TRBV12-3/TRBV12-4; clone_size: -; d_call: -; j_call: TRBJ2-1; cdr3_aa: CASSFREYNEQFF; cdr3_nt: TGTGCCAGCAGTTTCCGTGAGTACAATGAGCAGTTCTTC
v_call: TRBV7-6; clone_size: -; d_call: TRBD1; j_call: TRBJ1-1; cdr3_aa: CASSQRQGLGTEAFF; cdr3_nt: TGTGCCAGCAGCCAAAGACAGGGGTTGGGCACTGAAGCTTTCTTT
v_call: TRBV6-2/TRBV6-3; clone_size: -; d_call: TRBD1; j_call: TRBJ2-1; cdr3_aa: CASSYTGWGTVSYNEQFF; cdr3_nt: TGTGCCAGCAGTTACACCGGGTGGGGGACAGTCTCCTACAATGAGCAGTTCTTC
v_call: TRBV7-9; clone_size: -; d_call: TRBD2; j_call: TRBJ2-5; cdr3_aa: CASSPSGGVQETQYF; cdr3_nt: TGTGCCAGCAGCCCTAGCGGGGGGGTGCAAGAGACCCAGTACTTC
v_call: TRBV5-6; clone_size: -; d_call: TRBD1; j_call: TRBJ2-1; cdr3_aa: CASSLTGGLVHDEQFF; cdr3_nt: TGTGCCAGCAGCCTAACAGGGGGGTTGGTTCACGATGAGCAGTTCTTC
v_call: TRBV9; clone_size: -; d_call: -; j_call: TRBJ2-3; cdr3_aa: CASSVGQIDTQYF; cdr3_nt: TGTGCCAGCAGCGTAGGACAGATAGATACGCAGTATTTT
v_call: TRBV20-1; clone_size: few; d_call: -; j_call: TRBJ2-3; cdr3_aa: CSARGTDTQYF; cdr3_nt: TGCAGTGCCCGAGGCACAGATACGCAGTATTTT
v_call: TRBV10-1; clone_size: few; d_call: TRBD1; j_call: TRBJ1-2; cdr3_aa: CASSVDRDYGYTF; cdr3_nt: TGCGCCAGCAGTGTGGACAGGGACTATGGCTACACCTTC
v_call: TRBV19; clone_size: -; d_call: -; j_call: TRBJ2-7; cdr3_aa: CASSIRAGTLYEQYF; cdr3_nt: TGTGCCAGTAGTATTAGGGCAGGGACCCTCTACGAGCAGTACTTC
v_call: TRBV10-1; clone_size: -; d_call: -; j_call: TRBJ1-2; cdr3_aa: CASSEEGPLYGYTF; cdr3_nt: TGCGCCAGCAGTGAAGAGGGGCCTTTATATGGCTACACCTTC
v_call: TRBV3-1/TRBV3-2; clone_size: -; d_call: -; j_call: TRBJ2-5; cdr3_aa: CASSQSNREETQYF; cdr3_nt: TGTGCCAGCAGCCAAAGCAACAGGGAAGAGACCCAGTACTTC
v_call: TRBV27; clone_size: -; d_call: -; j_call: TRBJ1-2; cdr3_aa: CASSPWGWDYGYTF; cdr3_nt: TGTGCCAGCAGCCCCTGGGGGTGGGACTATGGCTACACCTTC
v_call: TRBV6-1; clone_size: -; d_call: -; j_call: TRBJ2-5; cdr3_aa: CASSEYGGRETQYF; cdr3_nt: TGTGCCAGCAGTGAATATGGTGGAAGAGAGACCCAGTACTTC
v_call: TRBV18; clone_size: -; d_call: -; j_call: TRBJ1-2; cdr3_aa: CASSPPGAPWYGYTF; cdr3_nt: TGTGCCAGCTCACCACCGGGGGCCCCTTGGTATGGCTACACCTTC
v_call: TRBV4-1; clone_size: once; d_call: TRBD2; j_call: TRBJ2-7; cdr3_aa: CASSRQTSGGYEQYF; cdr3_nt: TGCGCCAGCAGCCGCCAGACTAGCGGGGGTTACGAGCAGTACTTC
v_call: TRBV6-1; clone_size: -; d_call: -; j_call: TRBJ2-7; cdr3_aa: CASSDEGPTYEQYF; cdr3_nt: TGTGCCAGCAGTGACGAGGGTCCTACCTACGAGCAGTACTTC
v_call: TRBV19; clone_size: -; d_call: -; j_call: TRBJ1-3; cdr3_aa: CASSIESPGTGNTIYF; cdr3_nt: TGTGCCAGTAGTATAGAATCCCCAGGGACAGGAAACACCATATATTTT
v_call: TRBV29-1; clone_size: -; d_call: TRBD2; j_call: TRBJ2-1; cdr3_aa: CSVGWTSGPHIHYNEQFF; cdr3_nt: TGCAGCGTTGGATGGACTAGCGGACCACACATCCATTACAATGAGCAGTTCTTC
v_call: TRBV19; clone_size: -; d_call: -; j_call: TRBJ1-6; cdr3_aa: CASSIVFTRDRHNSPLHF; cdr3_nt: TGTGCCAGTAGTATAGTATTCACCCGAGATAGACATAATTCACCCCTCCACTTT
v_call: TRBV12-3/TRBV12-4; clone_size: -; d_call: -; j_call: TRBJ1-2; cdr3_aa: CASSPGTLTGYTF; cdr3_nt: TGTGCCAGCAGTCCCGGGACGCTGACTGGCTACACCTTC
v_call: TRBV6-1; clone_size: -; d_call: TRBD1; j_call: TRBJ1-1; cdr3_aa: CASSEEGATAEAFF; cdr3_nt: TGTGCCAGCAGTGAGGAGGGGGCAACGGCTGAAGCTTTCTTT
v_call: TRBV12-3/TRBV12-4; clone_size: -; d_call: TRBD1; j_call: TRBJ1-2; cdr3_aa: CATRGGVGGYTF; cdr3_nt: TGTGCCACCAGGGGGGGCGTCGGTGGCTACACCTTC
v_call: TRBV7-2; clone_size: few; d_call: TRBD1; j_call: TRBJ2-7; cdr3_aa: CASSQAGTGRNEQYF; cdr3_nt: TGTGCCAGCAGCCAGGCGGGGACAGGGAGAAACGAGCAGTACTTC
v_call: TRBV10-3; clone_size: -; d_call: -; j_call: TRBJ1-4; cdr3_aa: CAIRGESEKLFF; cdr3_nt: TGTGCCATCAGGGGCGAGTCTGAAAAACTGTTTTTT
v_call: TRBV11-3; clone_size: -; d_call: -; j_call: TRBJ1-6; cdr3_aa: CASSSPGANSPLHF; cdr3_nt: TGTGCCAGCAGCTCTCCGGGGGCTAATTCACCCCTCCACTTT
v_call: TRBV3-1/TRBV3-2; clone_size: -; d_call: -; j_call: TRBJ1-5; cdr3_aa: CASSQAPGSNQPQHF; cdr3_nt: TGTGCCAGCAGCCAAGCTCCTGGGAGCAATCAGCCCCAGCATTTT
v_call: TRBV12-3/TRBV12-4; clone_size: -; d_call: -; j_call: TRBJ1-2; cdr3_aa: CASSFRSEGGYTF; cdr3_nt: TGTGCCAGCAGTTTTAGATCGGAAGGGGGCTACACCTTC
v_call: TRBV28; clone_size: -; d_call: -; j_call: TRBJ1-1; cdr3_aa: CASSGGLLKAFF; cdr3_nt: TGTGCCAGCAGTGGGGGACTGCTAAAAGCTTTCTTT
v_call: TRBV10-3; clone_size: -; d_call: TRBD1; j_call: TRBJ2-2; cdr3_aa: CAIRGDRENTGELFF; cdr3_nt: TGTGCCATCAGAGGAGACAGGGAGAACACCGGGGAGCTGTTTTTT
v_call: TRBV27; clone_size: -; d_call: -; j_call: TRBJ1-4; cdr3_aa: CASADPPANEKLFF; cdr3_nt: TGTGCCAGCGCAGACCCGCCGGCTAATGAAAAACTGTTTTTT
v_call: TRBV20-1; clone_size: -; d_call: -; j_call: TRBJ2-5; cdr3_aa: CSASVVVYEETQYF; cdr3_nt: TGCAGTGCTAGTGTGGTCGTCTACGAGGAGACCCAGTACTTC
v_call: TRBV28; clone_size: -; d_call: -; j_call: TRBJ1-2; cdr3_aa: CASKGPIYYGYTF; cdr3_nt: TGTGCCAGCAAGGGCCCAATTTACTATGGCTACACCTTC
v_call: TRBV29-1; clone_size: -; d_call: -; j_call: TRBJ1-5; cdr3_aa: CSVTTGNQPQHF; cdr3_nt: TGCAGCGTAACGACAGGTAATCAGCCCCAGCATTTT
v_call: TRBV21-1; clone_size: -; d_call: -; j_call: TRBJ1-4; cdr3_aa: CASSKSGATNEKLFF; cdr3_nt: TGTGCCAGCAGCAAAAGCGGGGCGACTAATGAAAAACTGTTTTTT
v_call: TRBV5-1; clone_size: few; d_call: TRBD2; j_call: TRBJ2-1; cdr3_aa: CASSSTSGGGNEQFF; cdr3_nt: TGCGCCAGCAGCTCCACTAGCGGGGGTGGAAATGAGCAGTTCTTC
v_call: TRBV7-8; clone_size: once; d_call: -; j_call: TRBJ2-7; cdr3_aa: CASSFQGYEQYF; cdr3_nt: TGTGCCAGCAGCTTTCAGGGCTACGAGCAGTACTTC
v_call: TRBV10-1; clone_size: -; d_call: -; j_call: TRBJ2-2; cdr3_aa: CASSSDSYTGELFF; cdr3_nt: TGCGCCAGCAGTTCCGACAGCTACACCGGGGAGCTGTTTTTT
v_call: TRBV7-9; clone_size: -; d_call: TRBD2; j_call: TRBJ2-3; cdr3_aa: CASSEPGLAGGSTDTQYF; cdr3_nt: TGTGCCAGCAGCGAACCGGGACTAGCGGGGGGCAGCACAGATACGCAGTATTTT
v_call: TRBV15; clone_size: -; d_call: -; j_call: TRBJ1-5; cdr3_aa: CATSKGGGGQPQHF; cdr3_nt: TGTGCCACCAGCAAAGGGGGGGGTGGTCAGCCCCAGCATTTT
v_call: TRBV6-5; clone_size: -; d_call: TRBD1; j_call: TRBJ1-2; cdr3_aa: CASSYSNRGRDGYTF; cdr3_nt: TGTGCCAGCAGTTACTCGAACAGGGGGCGGGATGGCTACACCTTC
v_call: TRBV5-5; clone_size: -; d_call: -; j_call: TRBJ1-3; cdr3_aa: CASTRGSSGNTIYF; cdr3_nt: TGTGCCAGCACCCGGGGGAGCTCTGGAAACACCATATATTTT
v_call: TRBV6-2/TRBV6-3; clone_size: -; d_call: TRBD1; j_call: TRBJ2-4; cdr3_aa: CASSPGGVKDIQYF; cdr3_nt: TGTGCCAGCAGTCCAGGGGGTGTCAAGGACATTCAGTACTTC
v_call: TRBV30; clone_size: few; d_call: -; j_call: TRBJ1-5; cdr3_aa: CAWRDRNLLNQPQHF; cdr3_nt: TGTGCCTGGAGGGACAGAAACCTACTAAATCAGCCCCAGCATTTT
v_call: TRBV30; clone_size: -; d_call: -; j_call: TRBJ1-1; cdr3_aa: CAWSGTGITEAFF; cdr3_nt: TGTGCCTGGAGTGGAACAGGGATAACTGAAGCTTTCTTT
v_call: TRBV15; clone_size: -; d_call: TRBD1; j_call: TRBJ1-1; cdr3_aa: CATSNSLGQGVRDTEAFF; cdr3_nt: TGTGCCACCAGCAATTCACTAGGACAGGGGGTTAGGGACACTGAAGCTTTCTTT
v_call: TRBV5-1; clone_size: -; d_call: -; j_call: TRBJ1-1; cdr3_aa: CASSLALGGEWTEAFF; cdr3_nt: TGCGCCAGCAGCTTGGCGCTAGGGGGAGAATGGACTGAAGCTTTCTTT
v_call: TRBV7-2; clone_size: once; d_call: -; j_call: TRBJ1-5; cdr3_aa: CASSLGGYGQPQHF; cdr3_nt: TGTGCCAGCAGCTTAGGGGGGTACGGTCAGCCCCAGCATTTT
v_call: TRBV5-8; clone_size: -; d_call: TRBD2; j_call: TRBJ2-4; cdr3_aa: CASSAGTILAKNIQYF; cdr3_nt: TGTGCCAGCAGCGCCGGGACTATCTTAGCCAAAAACATTCAGTACTTC
v_call: TRBV2; clone_size: -; d_call: -; j_call: TRBJ1-2; cdr3_aa: CASSVVTDGYTF; cdr3_nt: TGTGCCAGCAGTGTGGTAACAGATGGCTACACCTTC
v_call: TRBV5-4; clone_size: -; d_call: -; j_call: TRBJ1-1; cdr3_aa: CASSSAANTEAFF; cdr3_nt: TGTGCCAGCAGCTCGGCAGCGAACACTGAAGCTTTCTTT
v_call: TRBV19; clone_size: -; d_call: -; j_call: TRBJ2-2; cdr3_aa: CASSIGRLDRISNTGELFF; cdr3_nt: TGTGCCAGTAGTATAGGTAGACTAGATAGGATATCGAACACCGGGGAGCTGTTTTTT
v_call: TRBV3-1/TRBV3-2; clone_size: -; d_call: -; j_call: TRBJ1-5; cdr3_aa: CASSQVIGINQPQHF; cdr3_nt: TGTGCCAGCAGCCAAGTTATAGGGATCAATCAGCCCCAGCATTTT
v_call: TRBV27; clone_size: -; d_call: TRBD1; j_call: TRBJ1-1; cdr3_aa: CASRRQGLLTEAFF; cdr3_nt: TGTGCCAGCAGGCGACAGGGATTGTTAACTGAAGCTTTCTTT
v_call: TRBV19; clone_size: -; d_call: TRBD1; j_call: TRBJ1-5; cdr3_aa: CASSIQGAQQPQHF; cdr3_nt: TGTGCCAGTAGTATACAGGGGGCGCAACAGCCCCAGCATTTT